Listed below are T cell receptor beta chains from one sample, sequenced in a study of post-analysis software for immune sequencing data. TCRdb reprocessed the PCR reads with MiXCR, giving one entry per CDR3 protein. The sample lists roughly 800,000 distinct CDR3 sequences, 46% occurring once. Sequencing was carried out using blood. These receptors all stem from a girl aged 10 to 17 with multiple sclerosis. CDR3s include the opening cysteine and the closing phenylalanine or tryptophan. A D gene is named only where the DNA matches it firmly. Clone size is shown for a subset of rows, as once, few, many or a class of expanded clone.

clone size: few; V gene: TRBV5-5; D gene: NA; J gene: TRBJ2-6; CDR3 DNA: TGTGCCAGCAGCTTGGAGAGGGCTGACGCTGCGCGAAGGGCCAACGTCCTGACTTTC; CDR3 protein: CASSLERADAARRANVLTF
clone size: NA; V gene: TRBV28; D gene: NA; J gene: TRBJ2-1; CDR3 DNA: TGTGCCAGCAGTTTATTTTCCGGGGATACGGGGAGGGGGGTTATGGGCAATGAGCAGTTCTTC; CDR3 protein: CASSLFSGDTGRGVMGNEQFF
clone size: few; V gene: TRBV4-1; D gene: NA; J gene: TRBJ2-5; CDR3 DNA: TGCGCCAGCAGCCAAGATTTAGGGTCTGGTCAAGAGACCCAGTACTTC; CDR3 protein: CASSQDLGSGQETQYF
clone size: few; V gene: TRBV6-1; D gene: NA; J gene: TRBJ1-4; CDR3 DNA: TGTGCCAGCAGTTTAAGACAGACAACTAATGAAAAACTGTTTTTT; CDR3 protein: CASSLRQTTNEKLFF
clone size: NA; V gene: TRBV10-3; D gene: TRBD1; J gene: TRBJ2-3; CDR3 DNA: TGTGCCATCAGCCCGGACAGGCCAACTAATACGCAGTATTTT; CDR3 protein: CAISPDRPTNTQYF
clone size: NA; V gene: TRBV4-3; D gene: TRBD2; J gene: TRBJ2-7; CDR3 DNA: TGCGCCAGCAGCCTAGATTTGCCTAGCGGCTCCTACGAGCAGTACTTC; CDR3 protein: CASSLDLPSGSYEQYF
clone size: NA; V gene: TRBV11-3; D gene: TRBD2; J gene: TRBJ2-1; CDR3 DNA: TGTGCCAGCAGCCTGGTATTAGCGGGAGGGGGCAATGAGCAGTTCTTC; CDR3 protein: CASSLVLAGGGNEQFF
clone size: few; V gene: TRBV2; D gene: NA; J gene: TRBJ2-5; CDR3 DNA: TGTGCCAGCAACGAACACCACCAAGAGACCCAGTACTTC; CDR3 protein: CASNEHHQETQYF
clone size: few; V gene: TRBV7-6; D gene: TRBD2; J gene: TRBJ2-7; CDR3 DNA: TGTGCCAGCAGCTCCATAGCGGGCAGGAGCTCCTACGAGCAGTACTTC; CDR3 protein: CASSSIAGRSSYEQYF
clone size: few; V gene: TRBV7-9; D gene: TRBD1; J gene: TRBJ1-4; CDR3 DNA: TGTGCCAGCAGCGCGACAGGGGAACCGAAAAAACTGTTTTTT; CDR3 protein: CASSATGEPKKLFF
clone size: NA; V gene: TRBV7-9; D gene: TRBD2; J gene: TRBJ2-1; CDR3 DNA: TGTGCCAGCAGCTCGAGACTAGCGGAAAAGCAGTTCTTC; CDR3 protein: CASSSRLAEKQFF
clone size: NA; V gene: TRBV6-1; D gene: TRBD2; J gene: TRBJ2-1; CDR3 DNA: TGTGCCAGTAGTGAAGGCCCCGGGACTATAAGCCCCAATGAGCAGTTCTTC; CDR3 protein: CASSEGPGTISPNEQFF
clone size: NA; V gene: TRBV7-4; D gene: NA; J gene: TRBJ2-7; CDR3 DNA: TGTGCCAGCAATGACCCTGGACTGGGCTACGAGCAGTACTTC; CDR3 protein: CASNDPGLGYEQYF
clone size: NA; V gene: TRBV5-1; D gene: TRBD1; J gene: TRBJ1-1; CDR3 DNA: TGCGCCAGCAGCTATTCGACAGGGGGCGCGTCTGAAGCTTTCTTT; CDR3 protein: CASSYSTGGASEAFF
clone size: NA; V gene: TRBV9; D gene: NA; J gene: TRBJ2-3; CDR3 DNA: TGTGCCAGCAGCGTAGCCCCCGGGACGCGGTCCACAGATACGCAGTATTTT; CDR3 protein: CASSVAPGTRSTDTQYF
clone size: NA; V gene: TRBV9; D gene: NA; J gene: TRBJ1-1; CDR3 DNA: TGTGCCAGCAGCGTAGGGAAGGGGGTGGGCACTGAAGCTTTCTTT; CDR3 protein: CASSVGKGVGTEAFF
clone size: NA; V gene: TRBV29-1; D gene: NA; J gene: TRBJ2-3; CDR3 DNA: TGCAGCTTAACGGTAGCTGCGAATACGCAGTATTTT; CDR3 protein: CSLTVAANTQYF
clone size: NA; V gene: TRBV6-5; D gene: NA; J gene: TRBJ2-3; CDR3 DNA: TGTGCCAGCAGTGGACTATCCCAGGCAGATACGCAGTATTTT; CDR3 protein: CASSGLSQADTQYF
clone size: NA; V gene: TRBV20-1; D gene: NA; J gene: TRBJ2-4; CDR3 DNA: TGTAGTGCTAGGGGGAGGGGAAAAAACATTCAGTACTTC; CDR3 protein: CSARGRGKNIQYF
clone size: NA; V gene: TRBV29-1; D gene: TRBD1; J gene: TRBJ2-3; CDR3 DNA: TGCAGCGTTGAGCTCCTGACAGGGTTCACAGATACGCAGTATTTT; CDR3 protein: CSVELLTGFTDTQYF
clone size: NA; V gene: TRBV20-1; D gene: TRBD1; J gene: TRBJ2-7; CDR3 DNA: TGCAGTGCAACGGACAGGGAATACGAGCAGTACTTC; CDR3 protein: CSATDREYEQYF
clone size: few; V gene: TRBV7-3; D gene: TRBD2; J gene: TRBJ2-3; CDR3 DNA: TGTGCCAGCAGCGCCGTTTCGGGAGGGAGAGATACGCAGTATTTT; CDR3 protein: CASSAVSGGRDTQYF
clone size: NA; V gene: TRBV6-5; D gene: NA; J gene: TRBJ1-4; CDR3 DNA: TGTGCCAGCAGTATCACAGGAGCAACTAATGAAAAACTGTTTTTT; CDR3 protein: CASSITGATNEKLFF
clone size: NA; V gene: TRBV6-5; D gene: TRBD2; J gene: TRBJ2-3; CDR3 DNA: TGTGCCAGCAGTTATGGGGGCCTAGCGGGAGCAGATACGCAGTATTTT; CDR3 protein: CASSYGGLAGADTQYF
clone size: NA; V gene: TRBV29-1; D gene: TRBD2; J gene: TRBJ2-1; CDR3 DNA: TGCAGCGCTGAAACTAGCGGGAGCTCCTACAATGAGCAGTTCTTC; CDR3 protein: CSAETSGSSYNEQFF
clone size: many; V gene: TRBV20-1; D gene: TRBD2; J gene: TRBJ2-1; CDR3 DNA: TGCAGTGCTAGTAGGACTAGCGGGCGCGGAAGCTCCTACAATGAGCAGTTCTTC; CDR3 protein: CSASRTSGRGSSYNEQFF
clone size: NA; V gene: TRBV4-2; D gene: NA; J gene: TRBJ2-1; CDR3 DNA: TGTGCCAGCAGCCAAAATGGGCACCCCAGCTCCTACAATGAGCAGTTCTTC; CDR3 protein: CASSQNGHPSSYNEQFF
clone size: NA; V gene: TRBV10-2; D gene: TRBD2; J gene: TRBJ2-1; CDR3 DNA: TGCGCCAGCACACCTAGCGGGATTTACAATGAGCAGTTCTTC; CDR3 protein: CASTPSGIYNEQFF
clone size: NA; V gene: TRBV7-9; D gene: NA; J gene: TRBJ2-3; CDR3 DNA: TGTGCCAGCAGCTTACCGCGCGGGGAAGGAGGCACCCCCACAGATACGCAGTATTTT; CDR3 protein: CASSLPRGEGGTPTDTQYF
clone size: NA; V gene: TRBV29-1; D gene: NA; J gene: TRBJ2-7; CDR3 DNA: TGCAGCGTTGTAGGAAATTCCTACAATGAGCAGTACTTC; CDR3 protein: CSVVGNSYNEQYF
clone size: NA; V gene: TRBV6-2/TRBV6-3; D gene: NA; J gene: TRBJ2-7; CDR3 DNA: TGTGCCAGCAGAGTAGGATTCTACGAGCAGTACTTC; CDR3 protein: CASRVGFYEQYF
clone size: NA; V gene: TRBV7-2; D gene: NA; J gene: TRBJ2-1; CDR3 DNA: TGTGCCAGCAGCCCCGTCGCAAGGGGGAGCTCCTACAATGAGCAGTTCTTC; CDR3 protein: CASSPVARGSSYNEQFF
clone size: NA; V gene: TRBV20-1; D gene: NA; J gene: TRBJ2-3; CDR3 DNA: TGCAGTGCTAGCGCGGGACAAACCACAGATACGCAGTATTTT; CDR3 protein: CSASAGQTTDTQYF
clone size: NA; V gene: TRBV20-1; D gene: TRBD2; J gene: TRBJ2-3; CDR3 DNA: TGCAGCGCCCGACGACTAGCGGGAGGATCCCCAGATACGCAGTATTTT; CDR3 protein: CSARRLAGGSPDTQYF
clone size: few; V gene: TRBV6-6; D gene: NA; J gene: TRBJ2-7; CDR3 DNA: TGTGCCAGCAGTTACTCGCTAACTTACGAGCAGTACTTC; CDR3 protein: CASSYSLTYEQYF
clone size: NA; V gene: TRBV27; D gene: NA; J gene: TRBJ1-1; CDR3 DNA: TGTGCCAGCGGACCGGGACGGATGAACACTGAAGCTTTCTTT; CDR3 protein: CASGPGRMNTEAFF
clone size: few; V gene: TRBV29-1; D gene: NA; J gene: TRBJ2-7; CDR3 DNA: TGCAGCATAGAGGTAGCGGACTCCTCCTACGAGCAGTACTTC; CDR3 protein: CSIEVADSSYEQYF
clone size: NA; V gene: TRBV20-1; D gene: NA; J gene: TRBJ1-4; CDR3 DNA: TGCAGTGCGGGGATAAATGAAAAACTGTTTTTT; CDR3 protein: CSAGINEKLFF
clone size: NA; V gene: TRBV12-3/TRBV12-4; D gene: TRBD1; J gene: TRBJ2-4; CDR3 DNA: TGTGCCAGCACCAAAGGACAGGGACTAGCCAAAAACATTCAGTACTTC; CDR3 protein: CASTKGQGLAKNIQYF
clone size: NA; V gene: TRBV6-5; D gene: TRBD1; J gene: TRBJ2-7; CDR3 DNA: TGTGCCAGCAGTTACTCGTCGGGACAGGGGTACGAGCAGTACTTC; CDR3 protein: CASSYSSGQGYEQYF
clone size: NA; V gene: TRBV20-1; D gene: TRBD2; J gene: TRBJ2-7; CDR3 DNA: TGCAGTGCTAGGGGAGGAGGGGAGGGTTTCTACGAGCAGTACTTC; CDR3 protein: CSARGGGEGFYEQYF
clone size: NA; V gene: TRBV12-3/TRBV12-4; D gene: TRBD2; J gene: TRBJ2-7; CDR3 DNA: TGTGCCAGCAGTCCGCGGACTAGCGGGAGTCTATACGAGCAGTACTTC; CDR3 protein: CASSPRTSGSLYEQYF
clone size: NA; V gene: TRBV25-1; D gene: TRBD2; J gene: TRBJ2-7; CDR3 DNA: TGTGCCAGCAGTGAGTCGCTAGCGGGAGGTTTGGCTGCGGGCGAGCAGTACTTC; CDR3 protein: CASSESLAGGLAAGEQYF
clone size: few; V gene: TRBV7-3; D gene: TRBD2; J gene: TRBJ2-3; CDR3 DNA: TGTGCTAGCAGCTTATTGGCGGGAGGGCCGAAAAGCACAGATACGCAGTATTTT; CDR3 protein: CASSLLAGGPKSTDTQYF
clone size: NA; V gene: TRBV28; D gene: NA; J gene: TRBJ1-2; CDR3 DNA: TGTGCCAGCAGTCGCTCTCGGACATTCATCGATGGCTACACCTTC; CDR3 protein: CASSRSRTFIDGYTF
clone size: NA; V gene: TRBV18; D gene: NA; J gene: TRBJ1-2; CDR3 DNA: TGTGCCAGCTCACCAGGGGATAAGGCCGGCTATGGCTACACCTTC; CDR3 protein: CASSPGDKAGYGYTF
clone size: few; V gene: TRBV15; D gene: TRBD1; J gene: TRBJ2-7; CDR3 DNA: TGTGCCACCAGCGGAAGACAGGGTTCCTACGAGCAGTACTTC; CDR3 protein: CATSGRQGSYEQYF
clone size: few; V gene: TRBV20-1; D gene: NA; J gene: TRBJ1-5; CDR3 DNA: TGCAGTGCTAGCCGAGGGTTGCTTAGCAATCAGCCCCAGCATTTT; CDR3 protein: CSASRGLLSNQPQHF
clone size: NA; V gene: TRBV24-1; D gene: NA; J gene: TRBJ2-1; CDR3 DNA: TGTGCCACCAGTGATTTTACCAATGAGCAGTTCTTC; CDR3 protein: CATSDFTNEQFF
clone size: few; V gene: TRBV11-1; D gene: NA; J gene: TRBJ2-5; CDR3 DNA: TGTGCCAGCAGCTCAACATTGGAGACCCAGTACTTC; CDR3 protein: CASSSTLETQYF
clone size: NA; V gene: TRBV7-2; D gene: NA; J gene: TRBJ1-2; CDR3 DNA: TGTGCCAGCAGCTTACGGTCTGGATCTGGCTACACCTTC; CDR3 protein: CASSLRSGSGYTF
clone size: few; V gene: TRBV29-1; D gene: NA; J gene: TRBJ2-7; CDR3 DNA: TGCAGCGTTGAAATGGTGGGGGCTTCCTACGAGCAGTACTTC; CDR3 protein: CSVEMVGASYEQYF
clone size: NA; V gene: TRBV29-1; D gene: TRBD1; J gene: TRBJ1-5; CDR3 DNA: TGCAGCGTTCTCCGCATTGGACAGGTCAATCAGCCCCAGCATTTT; CDR3 protein: CSVLRIGQVNQPQHF
clone size: few; V gene: TRBV5-1; D gene: TRBD2; J gene: TRBJ2-7; CDR3 DNA: TGCGCCAGCAGCATGCTAGCGGGAGACGAGCAGTACTTC; CDR3 protein: CASSMLAGDEQYF
clone size: NA; V gene: TRBV29-1; D gene: NA; J gene: TRBJ2-2; CDR3 DNA: TGCAGCGTTGATTCGGCATTCACCGGGGAGCTGTTTTTT; CDR3 protein: CSVDSAFTGELFF
clone size: NA; V gene: TRBV7-9; D gene: TRBD2; J gene: TRBJ2-1; CDR3 DNA: TGTGCCAGCAGCCGCAAGACTAGCGTCTACAATGAGCAGTTCTTC; CDR3 protein: CASSRKTSVYNEQFF
clone size: NA; V gene: TRBV20-1; D gene: NA; J gene: TRBJ1-6; CDR3 DNA: TGCAGTGCTAGAGCCCAGAGGGGTCCGAATTCACCCCTCCACTTT; CDR3 protein: CSARAQRGPNSPLHF
clone size: NA; V gene: TRBV10-1; D gene: NA; J gene: TRBJ2-2; CDR3 DNA: TGCGCCAGCAGCAGCGCGGGACAACAGAACACCGGGGAGCTGTTTTTT; CDR3 protein: CASSSAGQQNTGELFF
clone size: NA; V gene: TRBV20-1; D gene: NA; J gene: TRBJ2-7; CDR3 DNA: TGCAGTGCTAGAGTTCGGGGAACCCCCGAGCAGTACTTC; CDR3 protein: CSARVRGTPEQYF
clone size: NA; V gene: TRBV5-1; D gene: NA; J gene: TRBJ1-2; CDR3 DNA: TGCGCCAGCACCACACACCCTCAGGAAGGGAGCTACACCTTC; CDR3 protein: CASTTHPQEGSYTF